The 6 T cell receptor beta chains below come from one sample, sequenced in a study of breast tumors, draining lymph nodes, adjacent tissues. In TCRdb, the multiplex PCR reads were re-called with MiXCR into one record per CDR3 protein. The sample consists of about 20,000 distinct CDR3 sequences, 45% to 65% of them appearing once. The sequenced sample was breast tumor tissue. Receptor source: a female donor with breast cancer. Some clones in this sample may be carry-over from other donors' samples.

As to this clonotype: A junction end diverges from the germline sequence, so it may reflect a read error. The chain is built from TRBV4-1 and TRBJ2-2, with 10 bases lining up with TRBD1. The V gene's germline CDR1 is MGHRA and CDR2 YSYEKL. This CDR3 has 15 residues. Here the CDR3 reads CASSLGTGETGELFF. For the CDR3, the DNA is TGTGCCAGCAGCCTGGGGACAGGGGAGACCGGGGAGCTGTTTTTT.

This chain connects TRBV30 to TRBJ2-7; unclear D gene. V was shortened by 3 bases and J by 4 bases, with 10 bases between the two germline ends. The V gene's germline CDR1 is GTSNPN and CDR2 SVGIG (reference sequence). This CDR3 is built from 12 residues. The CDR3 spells CAWSSGVYEQYF. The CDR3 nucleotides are TGTGCCTGGAGCAGTGGGGTTTACGAGCAGTACTTC.

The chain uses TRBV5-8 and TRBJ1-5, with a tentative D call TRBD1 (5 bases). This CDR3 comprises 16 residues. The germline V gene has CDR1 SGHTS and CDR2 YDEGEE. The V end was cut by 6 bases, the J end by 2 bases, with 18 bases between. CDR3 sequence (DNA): TGTGCCAGCACCCAGCTTGGGGGGGTCCGCAATCAGCCCCAGCATTTT. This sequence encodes CASTQLGGVRNQPQHF.

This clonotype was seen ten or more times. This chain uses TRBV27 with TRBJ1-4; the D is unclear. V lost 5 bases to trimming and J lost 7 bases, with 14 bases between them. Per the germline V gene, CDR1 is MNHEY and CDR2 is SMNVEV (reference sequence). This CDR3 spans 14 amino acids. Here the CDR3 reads CASSPIQEGEKLFF. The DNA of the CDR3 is TGTGCCAGCAGTCCCATCCAGGAGGGTGAAAAACTGTTTTTT. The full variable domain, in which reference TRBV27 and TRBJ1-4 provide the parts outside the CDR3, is EAQVTQNPRYLITVTGKKLTVTCSQNMNHEYMSWYRQDPGLGLRQIYYSMNVEVTDKGDVPEGYKVSRKEKRNFPLILESPSPNQTSLYFCASSPIQEGEKLFFGSGTQLSVL.

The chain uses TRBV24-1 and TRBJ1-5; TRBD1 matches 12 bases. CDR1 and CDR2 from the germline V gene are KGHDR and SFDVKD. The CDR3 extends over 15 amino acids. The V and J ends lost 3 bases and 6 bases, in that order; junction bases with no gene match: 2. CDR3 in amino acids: CATSDGTGGIQPQHF. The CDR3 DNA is TGTGCCACCAGTGATGGGACAGGGGGCATTCAGCCCCAGCATTTT.

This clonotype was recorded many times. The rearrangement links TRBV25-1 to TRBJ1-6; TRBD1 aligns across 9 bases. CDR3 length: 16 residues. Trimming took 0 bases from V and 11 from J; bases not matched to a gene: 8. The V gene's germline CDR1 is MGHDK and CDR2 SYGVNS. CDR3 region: CASSEYGGTGTPPLHF. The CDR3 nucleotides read TGTGCCAGCAGTGAATATGGCGGGACAGGGACCCCACCCCTCCACTTT.